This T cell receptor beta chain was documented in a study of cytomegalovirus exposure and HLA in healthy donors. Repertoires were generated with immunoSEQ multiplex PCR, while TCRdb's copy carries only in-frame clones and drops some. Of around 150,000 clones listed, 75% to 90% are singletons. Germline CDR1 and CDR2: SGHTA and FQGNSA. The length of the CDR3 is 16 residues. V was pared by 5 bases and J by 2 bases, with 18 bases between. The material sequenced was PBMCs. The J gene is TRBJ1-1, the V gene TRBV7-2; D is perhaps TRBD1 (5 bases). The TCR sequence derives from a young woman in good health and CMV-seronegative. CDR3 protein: CASSPHPGRANTEAFF. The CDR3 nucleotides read TGTGCCAGCAGCCCGCATCCAGGCAGGGCAAACACTGAAGCTTTCTTT.